The entry below gives a single T cell receptor (beta chain) sequence along with its context. Its cognate antigen is unknown. cDNA libraries for TCR beta contained unique molecular identifiers. MiXCR, applied by TCRdb to the PCR reads, yields one record per CDR3 protein. The data hold approximately 770,000 distinct CDR3 sequences, with around 45% observed a single time. This entry is derived from a study of post-analysis software for immune sequencing data. The study's findings and limits: Compared with controls, patients had more of about 5 TRBV segments, including TRBV5-6, TRBV5-1 and TRBV20-1.

V was shortened by 0 bases and J by 6 bases, with 8 bases between the two germline ends. The CDR3 spans 13 residues. Looked up from germline, CDR1 is SEHNR and CDR2 is FQNEAQ (reference sequence). This TCR was sampled from a girl under 18 with multiple sclerosis. The V and J genes are TRBV7-9 and TRBJ1-2, with a possible D match to TRBD1 (5 bases). Sequenced sample: blood. CDR3 loop: CASSLAGGNGYTF. DNA of the CDR3: TGTGCCAGCAGCTTAGCCGGGGGGAATGGCTACACCTTC.